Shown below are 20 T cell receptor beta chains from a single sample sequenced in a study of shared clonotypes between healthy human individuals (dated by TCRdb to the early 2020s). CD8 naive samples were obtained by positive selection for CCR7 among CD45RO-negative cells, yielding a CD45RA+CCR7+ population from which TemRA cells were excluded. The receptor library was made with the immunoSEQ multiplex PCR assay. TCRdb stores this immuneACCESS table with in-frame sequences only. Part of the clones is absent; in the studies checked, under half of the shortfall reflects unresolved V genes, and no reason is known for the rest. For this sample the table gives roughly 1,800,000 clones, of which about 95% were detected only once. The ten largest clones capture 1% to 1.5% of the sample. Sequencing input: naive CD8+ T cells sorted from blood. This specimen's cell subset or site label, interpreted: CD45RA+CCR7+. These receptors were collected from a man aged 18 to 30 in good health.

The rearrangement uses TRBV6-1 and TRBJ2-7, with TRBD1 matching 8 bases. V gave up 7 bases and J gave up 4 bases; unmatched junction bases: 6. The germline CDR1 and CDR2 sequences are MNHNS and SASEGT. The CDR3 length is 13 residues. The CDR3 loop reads CASIGTGFYEQYF. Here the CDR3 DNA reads TGTGCCAGCATAGGGACAGGATTTTACGAGCAGTACTTC.

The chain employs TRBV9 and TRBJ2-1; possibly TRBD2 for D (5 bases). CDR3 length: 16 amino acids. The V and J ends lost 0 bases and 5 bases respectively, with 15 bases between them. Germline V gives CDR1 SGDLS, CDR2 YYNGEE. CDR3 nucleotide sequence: TGTGCCAGCAGCGTAGGAAAGGACTCCTTTGACAATGAGCAGTTCTTC. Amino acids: CASSVGKDSFDNEQFF. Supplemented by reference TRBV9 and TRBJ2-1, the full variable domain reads DSGVTQTPKHLITATGQRVTLRCSPRSGDLSVYWYQQSLDQGLQFLIQYYNGEERAKGNILERFSAQQFPDLHSELNLSSLELGDSALYFCASSVGKDSFDNEQFFGPGTRLTVL.

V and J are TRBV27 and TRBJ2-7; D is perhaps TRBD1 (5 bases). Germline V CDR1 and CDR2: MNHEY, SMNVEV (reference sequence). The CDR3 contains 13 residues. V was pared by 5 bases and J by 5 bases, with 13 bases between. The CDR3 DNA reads TGTGCCAGCAGTCTTTTCCAGGGTAACGAGCAGTACTTC. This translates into CASSLFQGNEQYF.

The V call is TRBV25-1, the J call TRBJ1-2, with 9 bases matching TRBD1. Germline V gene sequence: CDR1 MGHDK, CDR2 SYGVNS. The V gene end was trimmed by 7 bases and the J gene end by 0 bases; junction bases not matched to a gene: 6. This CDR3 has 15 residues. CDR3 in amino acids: CASTCRTGANYGYTF. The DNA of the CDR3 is TGTGCCAGCACCTGCCGGACAGGGGCTAACTATGGCTACACCTTC.

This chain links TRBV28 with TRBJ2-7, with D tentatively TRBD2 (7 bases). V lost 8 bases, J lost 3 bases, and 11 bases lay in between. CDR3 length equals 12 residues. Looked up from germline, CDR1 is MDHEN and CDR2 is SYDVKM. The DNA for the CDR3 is TGTGCCAGCCGGCGGGGGCTCTACGAGCAGTACTTC. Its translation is CASRRGLYEQYF.

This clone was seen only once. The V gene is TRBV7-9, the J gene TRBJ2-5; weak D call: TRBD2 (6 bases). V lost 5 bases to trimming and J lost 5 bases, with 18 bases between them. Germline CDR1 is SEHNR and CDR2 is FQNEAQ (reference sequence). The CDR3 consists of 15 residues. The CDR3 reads CASSRGEEGLETQYF. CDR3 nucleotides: TGTGCCAGCAGCCGAGGGGAGGAAGGGCTGGAGACCCAGTACTTC.

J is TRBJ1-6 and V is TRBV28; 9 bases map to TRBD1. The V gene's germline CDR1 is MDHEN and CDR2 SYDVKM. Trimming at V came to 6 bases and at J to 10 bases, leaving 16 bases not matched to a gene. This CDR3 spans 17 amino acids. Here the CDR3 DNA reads TGTGCCAGCAGCCTACTAACTCCGGGACAGGGAAACTCACCCCTCCACTTT. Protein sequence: CASSLLTPGQGNSPLHF.

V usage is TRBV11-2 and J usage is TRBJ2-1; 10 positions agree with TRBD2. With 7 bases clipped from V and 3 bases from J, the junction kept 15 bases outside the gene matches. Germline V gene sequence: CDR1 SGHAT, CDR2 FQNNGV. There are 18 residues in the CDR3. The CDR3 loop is CASTSGTSEIVFYNEQFF. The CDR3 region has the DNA TGTGCCAGCACCTCCGGGACTAGCGAGATCGTTTTCTACAATGAGCAGTTCTTC.

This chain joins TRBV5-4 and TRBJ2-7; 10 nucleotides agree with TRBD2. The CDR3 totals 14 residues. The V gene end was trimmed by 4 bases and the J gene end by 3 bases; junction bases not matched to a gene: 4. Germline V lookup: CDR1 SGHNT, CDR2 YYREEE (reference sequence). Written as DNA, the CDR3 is TGTGCCAGCAGCGACTCTAGCGGGGGCTACGAGCAGTACTTC. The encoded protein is CASSDSSGGYEQYF.

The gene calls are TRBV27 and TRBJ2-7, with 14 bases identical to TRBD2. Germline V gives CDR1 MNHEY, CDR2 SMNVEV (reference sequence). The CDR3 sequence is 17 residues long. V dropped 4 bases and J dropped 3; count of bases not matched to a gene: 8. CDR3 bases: TGTGCCAGCAGTTCGCAGCCCGGGACTAGCGGGAGCTACGAGCAGTACTTC. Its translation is CASSSQPGTSGSYEQYF.

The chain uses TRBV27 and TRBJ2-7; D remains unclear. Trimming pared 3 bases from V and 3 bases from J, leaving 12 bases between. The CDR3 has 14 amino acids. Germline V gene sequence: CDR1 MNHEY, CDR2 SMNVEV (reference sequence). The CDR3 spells CASSFLSGYYEQYF. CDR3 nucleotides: TGTGCCAGCAGTTTTTTATCAGGTTACTACGAGCAGTACTTC.

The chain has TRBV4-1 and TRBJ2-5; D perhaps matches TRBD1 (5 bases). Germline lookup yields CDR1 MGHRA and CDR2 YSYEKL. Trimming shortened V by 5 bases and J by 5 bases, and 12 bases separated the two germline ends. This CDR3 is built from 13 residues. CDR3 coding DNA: TGCGCCAGCAGCTCCAGGGTCGGTGAGACCCAGTACTTC. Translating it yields CASSSRVGETQYF.

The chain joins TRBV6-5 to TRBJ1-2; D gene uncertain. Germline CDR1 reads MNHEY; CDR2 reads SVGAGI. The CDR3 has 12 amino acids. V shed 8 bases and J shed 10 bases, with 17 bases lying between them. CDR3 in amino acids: CASAEALYIYTF. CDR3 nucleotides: TGTGCCAGCGCGGAAGCCCTCTACATCTACACCTTC.

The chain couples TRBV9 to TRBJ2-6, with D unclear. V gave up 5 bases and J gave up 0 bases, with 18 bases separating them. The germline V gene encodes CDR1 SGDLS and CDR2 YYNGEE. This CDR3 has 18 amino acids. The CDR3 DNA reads TGTGCCAGCAGTGTGAGTTCACGCGCGCCCTCTGGGGCCAACGTCCTGACTTTC. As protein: CASSVSSRAPSGANVLTF.

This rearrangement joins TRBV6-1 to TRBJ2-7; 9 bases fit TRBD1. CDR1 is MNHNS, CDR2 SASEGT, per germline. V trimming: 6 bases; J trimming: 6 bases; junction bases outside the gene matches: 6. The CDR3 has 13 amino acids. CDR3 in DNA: TGTGCCAGCAGGTTAACAGGGGGCGCCGAGCAGTACTTC. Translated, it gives CASRLTGGAEQYF.

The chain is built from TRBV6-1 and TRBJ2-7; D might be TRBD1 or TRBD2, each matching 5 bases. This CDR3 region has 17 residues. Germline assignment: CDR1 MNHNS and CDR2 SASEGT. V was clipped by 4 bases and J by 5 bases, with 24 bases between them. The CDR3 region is CASSGPTGRPNPHEQYF. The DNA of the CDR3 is TGTGCCAGCAGTGGACCTACGGGACGCCCAAACCCCCACGAGCAGTACTTC.

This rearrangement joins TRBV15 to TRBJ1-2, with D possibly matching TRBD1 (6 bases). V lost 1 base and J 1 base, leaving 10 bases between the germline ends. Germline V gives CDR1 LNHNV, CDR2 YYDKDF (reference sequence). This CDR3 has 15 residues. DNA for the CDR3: TGTGCCACCAGCAGAGTCACAGGGTATAACTATGGCTACACCTTC. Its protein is CATSRVTGYNYGYTF. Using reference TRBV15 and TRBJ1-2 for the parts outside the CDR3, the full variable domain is DAMVIQNPRYQVTQFGKPVTLSCSQTLNHNVMYWYQQKSSQAPKLLFHYYDKDFNNEADTPDNFQSRRPNTSFCFLDIRSPGLGDTAMYLCATSRVTGYNYGYTFGSGTRLTVV.

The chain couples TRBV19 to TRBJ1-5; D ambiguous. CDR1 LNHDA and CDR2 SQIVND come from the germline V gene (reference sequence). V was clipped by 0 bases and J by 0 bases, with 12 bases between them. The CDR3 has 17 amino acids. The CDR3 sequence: CASSIEGWQYSNQPQHF. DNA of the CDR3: TGTGCCAGTAGTATAGAAGGTTGGCAGTATAGCAATCAGCCCCAGCATTTT. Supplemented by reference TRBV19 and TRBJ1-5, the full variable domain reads DGGITQSPKYLFRKEGQNVTLSCEQNLNHDAMYWYRQDPGQGLRLIYYSQIVNDFQKGDIAEGYSVSREKKESFPLTVTSAQKNPTAFYLCASSIEGWQYSNQPQHFGDGTRLSIL.

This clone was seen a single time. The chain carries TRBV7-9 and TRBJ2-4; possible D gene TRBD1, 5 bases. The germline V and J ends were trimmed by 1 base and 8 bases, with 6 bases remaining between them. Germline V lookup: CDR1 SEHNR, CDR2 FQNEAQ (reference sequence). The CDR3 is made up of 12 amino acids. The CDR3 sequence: CASSLVGDIQYF. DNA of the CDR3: TGTGCCAGCAGCTTAGTAGGGGACATTCAGTACTTC.

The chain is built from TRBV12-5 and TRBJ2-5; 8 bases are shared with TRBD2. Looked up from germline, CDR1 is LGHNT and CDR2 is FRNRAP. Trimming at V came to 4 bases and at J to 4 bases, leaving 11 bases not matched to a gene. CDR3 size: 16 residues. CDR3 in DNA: TGTGCTAGTGGTTCCTTTGTCGGGGGGGCCACAGAGACCCAGTACTTC. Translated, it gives CASGSFVGGATETQYF.